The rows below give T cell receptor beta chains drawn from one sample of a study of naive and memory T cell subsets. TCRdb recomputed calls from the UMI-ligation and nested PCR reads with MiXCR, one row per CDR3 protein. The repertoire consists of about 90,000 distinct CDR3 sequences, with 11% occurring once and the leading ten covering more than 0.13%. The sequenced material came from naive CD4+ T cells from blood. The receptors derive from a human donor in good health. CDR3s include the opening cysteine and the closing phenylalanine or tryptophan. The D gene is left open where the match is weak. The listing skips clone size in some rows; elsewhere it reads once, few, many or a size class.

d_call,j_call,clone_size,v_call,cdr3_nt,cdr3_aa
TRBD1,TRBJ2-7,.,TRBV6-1,TGTGCCAGCAGTACTCAGGGGGACGAGCAGTACTTC,CASSTQGDEQYF
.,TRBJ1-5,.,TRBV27,TGTGCCAGCAGTTTACCTACAAAACAGCGGAATCAGCCCCAGCATTTT,CASSLPTKQRNQPQHF
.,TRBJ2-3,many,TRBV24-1,TGTGCCACCAGTGATTGGCGCGGCCCTAGCACAGATACGCAGTATTTT,CATSDWRGPSTDTQYF
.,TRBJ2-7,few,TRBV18,TGTGCCAGCTCACAGGGGGACGAGCAGTACTTC,CASSQGDEQYF
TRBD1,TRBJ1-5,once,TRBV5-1,TGCGCCAGCAGCTTGGGTCATCCGGGGGGACAGACGTTTGATCAGCCCCAGCATTTT,CASSLGHPGGQTFDQPQHF
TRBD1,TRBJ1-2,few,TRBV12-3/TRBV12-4,TGTGCCAGCAGCCGACAGGGTAGCTATGGCTACACCTTC,CASSRQGSYGYTF
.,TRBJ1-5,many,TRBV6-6,TGTGCCAGCAGTTTCCCCGCGGCAGCTAGCAATCAGCCCCAGCATTTT,CASSFPAAASNQPQHF
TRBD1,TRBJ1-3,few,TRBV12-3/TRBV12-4,TGTGCCAGCACTGACCAGGGGGCTGTCGGAAACACCATATATTTT,CASTDQGAVGNTIYF
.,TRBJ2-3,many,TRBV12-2,TGTGCAAGTCGCTTCGAGACTAGCGGGGTGGGGATTAACGCAGATACGCAGTATTTT,CASRFETSGVGINADTQYF
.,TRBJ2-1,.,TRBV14,TGTGCCAGCAGCTCAGTTCTGGGCTCCGGGTCGGATGAGCAGTTCTTC,CASSSVLGSGSDEQFF
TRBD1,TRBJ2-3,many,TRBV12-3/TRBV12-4,TGTGCCAGCAGGCCGGGACAGGGAAAAACAGATACGCAGTATTTT,CASRPGQGKTDTQYF
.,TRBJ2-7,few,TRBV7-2,TGTGCCAGCAGCTCGGAGGGGTTCTACGAGCAGTACTTC,CASSSEGFYEQYF
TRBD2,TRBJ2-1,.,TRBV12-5,TGTGCTCCTAGCGGGGGGTTGATAAGGAATGAGCAGTTCTTC,CAPSGGLIRNEQFF